A selection of T cell receptor beta chains follows, all from one sample in a study of T-cell memory formation after mild COVID-19. TCRdb recomputed calls from the 5' RACE reads with MiXCR, one row per CDR3 protein. This table holds 300,000 to 400,000 distinct CDR3 sequences, over 20% found once. Sequencing was performed on PBMCs or a T cell subset sorted from them (not recorded which). These receptors all stem from an adult woman who had mild COVID-19 (a few samples of this study predate the infection). Cell type and time point are not known. CDR3s include the opening cysteine and the closing phenylalanine or tryptophan. D genes are given only for firm matches. Clone size, where shown, is once, few, many, or a class for clones that have expanded.

V	D	J	size	DNA	CDR3
TRBV5-1	-	TRBJ2-3	few	TGCGCCAGCAGCTTGGGGGGGTACGATACGCAGTATTTT	CASSLGGYDTQYF
TRBV6-5	TRBD2	TRBJ2-7	few	TGTGCCAGCAGTTACTCAGGGGCGGGAGCGGACGAGCAGTACTTC	CASSYSGAGADEQYF
TRBV7-2	-	TRBJ2-7	-	TGTGCCAGCAGCCACGGGCAGATCTACGAGCAGTACTTC	CASSHGQIYEQYF
TRBV5-1	-	TRBJ2-5	few	TGCGCCAGCAGCTTGGGGGACCAACAAGAGACCCAGTACTTC	CASSLGDQQETQYF
TRBV3-1	TRBD2	TRBJ2-5	few	TGTGCCAGCAGCCATTCGCTGGGGGGACTAGCGAGGTCGAAGGAAAACAAAGAGACCCAGTACTTC	CASSHSLGGLARSKENKETQYF
TRBV7-8	-	TRBJ2-7	few	TGTGCCAGCACCCAGGACAGTAAATACGAGCAGTACTTC	CASTQDSKYEQYF
TRBV7-6	-	TRBJ1-5	-	TGTGCCAGCAGCTTAGCCGAGTTCAGTCAGCCCCAGCATTTT	CASSLAEFSQPQHF
TRBV5-1	-	TRBJ2-1	few	TGCGCCAGCAGCTTGGCAGGGCAGTCGTACAATGAGCAGTTCTTC	CASSLAGQSYNEQFF
TRBV11-2	-	TRBJ1-3	-	TGTGCCAGCAGCCCGCTCTCTGGAAACACCATATATTTT	CASSPLSGNTIYF
TRBV7-2	TRBD2	TRBJ2-3	-	TGTGCCAGCAGCCCTGGGACTAGCGGATACACAGATACGCAGTATTTT	CASSPGTSGYTDTQYF
TRBV7-9	-	TRBJ1-5	-	TGTGCCAGCAGCTTAGCAGGGGATGTCAATCAGCCCCAGCATTTT	CASSLAGDVNQPQHF
TRBV29-1	-	TRBJ2-2	-	TGCAGCTCTGCAGGGGACGGGGAGCTGTTTTTT	CSSAGDGELFF
TRBV9	TRBD2	TRBJ2-1	-	TGTGCCAGCAGCGTAGGCCGGGCCAAGCGGGGGGCCAATGAGCAGTTCTTC	CASSVGRAKRGANEQFF
TRBV4-2	TRBD1	TRBJ1-6	once	TGTGCCAGCAGCCAGGCGTACATGACAGGGGCTCTTAATTCACCCCTCCACTTT	CASSQAYMTGALNSPLHF
TRBV5-1	-	TRBJ2-7	-	TGCCCCAGCAGCTCTTTGGGAAACTCCTACGAGCAGTACTTC	CPSSSLGNSYEQYF
TRBV2	-	TRBJ1-5	few	TGTGCCAGCAGTGTATCCCTGATTGGGGGTCAGCCCCAGCATTTT	CASSVSLIGGQPQHF
TRBV5-1	-	TRBJ1-4	-	TGCGCCAGCAGCTTCAGATCAACTAATGAAAAACTGTTTTTT	CASSFRSTNEKLFF
TRBV23-1	-	TRBJ1-5	-	TGCGCCAGAGCCCGAGGGACCCTGGATATGAGCAATCAGACCCAGCATTTT	CARARGTLDMSNQTQHF
TRBV9	-	TRBJ2-6	-	TGTGCCAGCAGCGTAGAATTGGGCGGGACAGTCTCTGGGGCCAACGTCCTGACTTTC	CASSVELGGTVSGANVLTF
TRBV14	-	TRBJ2-6	many	TGTGCCAGCAGCCCAAGGGCTGGGGCCAACGTCCTGACTTTC	CASSPRAGANVLTF
TRBV11-2	-	TRBJ2-3	-	TGTGCCAGCAGGAACGGACATAGATTCACAGATACGCAGTATTTT	CASRNGHRFTDTQYF
TRBV10-3	TRBD1	TRBJ2-1	-	TGTGCCATCAGTACCCCGGGACAGGGGAATGATGAGCAGTTCTTC	CAISTPGQGNDEQFF
TRBV3-1	TRBD2	TRBJ2-1	-	TGTGCCAGCAGCCAAGGACTAGCGGGAGACTACAATGAGCAGTTCTTC	CASSQGLAGDYNEQFF
TRBV7-8	-	TRBJ2-5	-	TGTGCCAGCAGCTTAAGGGCATTGCTGGCGACCCAGTACTTC	CASSLRALLATQYF
TRBV5-1	-	TRBJ2-3	few	TGCGCCAGCAGCCATGGGGACACAGATACGCAGTATTTT	CASSHGDTDTQYF
TRBV9	-	TRBJ1-3	-	TGTGCCAGCAGCGAGGATGACTCTGGAAACACCATATATTTT	CASSEDDSGNTIYF
TRBV10-3	TRBD2	TRBJ2-3	few	TGTGCCATCAAGGCGGGAGAAAGCACAGATACGCAGTATTTT	CAIKAGESTDTQYF
TRBV4-1	-	TRBJ2-2	few	TGCGCCAGCAGCCACCCAGGCGGGTTGAGCACCGGGGAGCTGTTTTTT	CASSHPGGLSTGELFF
TRBV7-9	TRBD2	TRBJ2-5	-	TGTGCCAGCAGAACAGCGGGAGGGAGGGAGACCCAGTACTTC	CASRTAGGRETQYF
TRBV25-1	-	TRBJ1-5	-	TGTGCCAGCAGTGAAAGGGGGGGACATATCAATCAGCCCCAGCATTTT	CASSERGGHINQPQHF
TRBV12-3/TRBV12-4	-	TRBJ1-4	few	TGTGCCAGCAGACCTCCCGGGACTCGGTACGAAAAACTGTTTTTT	CASRPPGTRYEKLFF
TRBV12-3/TRBV12-4	TRBD1	TRBJ1-6	few	TGTGCCAGCAGCAAACCGACAGGGAAAAATTCACCCCTCCACTTT	CASSKPTGKNSPLHF
TRBV20-1	-	TRBJ2-4	-	TGCAGTGCTAGAGGGCGTCTAGTTCAGGATCAGTACTTC	CSARGRLVQDQYF
TRBV9	-	TRBJ1-1	-	TGTGCCAGCAGCGTAGTAGTGGGCCCCATTAGCATGAACACTGAAGCTTTCTTT	CASSVVVGPISMNTEAFF
TRBV7-9	-	TRBJ1-4	-	TGTGCCAGCAGCTCACGACAGTCAACTAATGAAAAACTGTTTTTT	CASSSRQSTNEKLFF
TRBV3-1	TRBD2	TRBJ2-1	-	TGTGCCAGCAGCCAAGTACGGGGACTACCGTACAATGAGCAGTTCTTC	CASSQVRGLPYNEQFF
TRBV5-6	TRBD2	TRBJ2-5	-	TGTGCCAGCAGTCTTGGGACTAGCGGGCCTCTGTACCAAGAGACCCAGTACTTC	CASSLGTSGPLYQETQYF
TRBV24-1	TRBD2	TRBJ2-1	few	TGTGCCACCAGTGACCCCGGGACTAGCGGAGCCTCCTACAATGAGCAGTTCTTC	CATSDPGTSGASYNEQFF
TRBV7-3	TRBD1	TRBJ2-4	many	TGTGCCAGCAGCGCACAGGGGATGGGGACCAAAAACATTCAGTACTTC	CASSAQGMGTKNIQYF
TRBV29-1	-	TRBJ1-5	-	TGCAGCGTCCTGACAGGGCCCCAGCATTTT	CSVLTGPQHF
TRBV15	TRBD1	TRBJ2-1	-	TGTGCCACCAGCGAGCGGACAGGGTGGAATGAGCAGTTCTTC	CATSERTGWNEQFF
TRBV15	-	TRBJ1-2	few	TGTGCCACCAGCAGGGAAGGGGGGGCGTTCGGCTACACCTTC	CATSREGGAFGYTF
TRBV9	-	TRBJ2-5	-	TGTGCCAGCAGCCCCCGAGGAGGACAAGTGGGAGAGACCAAGTACTTC	CASSPRGGQVGETKYF
TRBV14	TRBD2	TRBJ2-2	few	TGTGCCAGCAGCCAGACCGGGACTAGCGAAGCGAACACCGGGGAGCTGTTTTTT	CASSQTGTSEANTGELFF
TRBV7-2	-	TRBJ2-5	-	TGTGCCAGCAGCTTAGTCGGAGGGATCCAAGAGACCCAGTACTTC	CASSLVGGIQETQYF
TRBV2	TRBD1	TRBJ1-1	-	TGTGCCAGCAGGAAGGGACAGGGGGAAGCTTTCTTT	CASRKGQGEAFF
TRBV4-2	-	TRBJ1-2	-	TGTGCCAGCAGCCAAGATATGGGACAAGATAACTATGGCTACACCTTC	CASSQDMGQDNYGYTF
TRBV7-6	-	TRBJ2-7	few	TGTGCCAGCAGTTCCGGGACGAATCCTTTCGAGCAGTACTTC	CASSSGTNPFEQYF
TRBV18	-	TRBJ2-7	few	TGTGCCAGCTCACCACGGAGGGAATCCTACGAGCAGTACTTC	CASSPRRESYEQYF